Following are 8 T cell receptor beta chains from one sample sequenced in a study of long-term antiretroviral therapy in people with HIV. Survey level was the resolution at which the v3.0 immunoSEQ assay ran. The repertoire was sequenced with immunoSEQ multiplex PCR; TCRdb's copy has only in-frame clones and lacks some. The table shows 20,000 to 30,000 clones, with approximately 83% occurring only once. The material sequenced was unsorted PBMCs, taken 1.2 years after starting antiretroviral therapy. These TCRs come from a man aged 45 to 65 with HIV.

The chain uses TRBV2 and TRBJ1-1; the D gene is possibly TRBD1 (6 bases). Germline V gene sequence: CDR1 SNHLY, CDR2 FYNNEI. The CDR3 loop spans 13 amino acids. The V and J ends lost 5 bases and 1 base respectively, with 8 bases between them. For the CDR3, the DNA is TGTGCCAGCAGTCCAGGGGAGAACACTGAAGCTTTCTTT. Its translation is CASSPGENTEAFF.

This clone was seen only a few times. The chain couples TRBV30 to TRBJ1-5, with 7 bases identical to TRBD1. In germline, CDR1 is GTSNPN, CDR2 SVGIG (reference sequence). J lost 7 bases, V lost 2 bases, and 8 bases had no gene match. This CDR3 is 14 amino acids long. Written as DNA, the CDR3 is TGTGCCTGGAGTACAGACAGGGCTGGGCAGCCCCAGCATTTT. Protein product: CAWSTDRAGQPQHF.

The V gene is TRBV28, the J gene TRBJ2-7; D may be TRBD2 (6 bases). The CDR3 contains 14 residues. V was cut by 2 bases and J by 2 bases, with 10 bases left in between. Germline CDR1 MDHEN, CDR2 SYDVKM. CDR3 coding DNA: TGTGCCAGCAGTTTAGCGGGGCAGGCCTACGAGCAGTACTTC. Translating it yields CASSLAGQAYEQYF.

The CDR3 DNA is TGTGCTTTAGGGGAGCAGTACTTC. This translates into CALGEQYF. The chain carries TRBV21-1 and TRBJ2-7. TRBV21-1 constitutes a pseudogene. This CDR3 is built from 8 residues.

The rearrangement uses TRBV7-9 and TRBJ2-1, with D perhaps assigned TRBD1 or TRBD2 (7 bases each). Germline V CDR1 and CDR2: SEHNR, FQNEAQ (reference sequence). V was shortened by 7 bases and J by 2 bases, with 15 bases between the two germline ends. This CDR3 is built from 15 residues. CDR3 nucleotide sequence: TGTGCCAGCACCCCGACAGGGACTACCTACAATGAGCAGTTCTTC. Amino acids: CASTPTGTTYNEQFF.

The CDR3 nucleotides are TGTGCCAGCAGTGAACTCCCAGGGGGGATGAGGGGCTACACCTTC. Translation: CASSELPGGMRGYTF. V gene TRBV6-1 combines with J gene TRBJ1-2, with TRBD1 identical over 7 bases. Losses at the gene ends were 2 bases for V and 8 bases for J; bases not matched to a gene: 11. In germline, CDR1 is MNHNS, CDR2 SASEGT. The CDR3 spans 15 residues.

A word on this clone: At one of its ends the junction is not consistent with the germline gene, which may arise from a read error. The chain recombines TRBV7-7 with TRBJ2-1; D gene ambiguous. The V gene's germline CDR1 is SSHAT and CDR2 FNYEAQ (reference sequence). The length of the CDR3 is 13 residues. DNA of the CDR3: TGTGCTAGCAGCTCCGGCAGGTTTGATGAGCAGTTCTTC. Translated: CASSSGRFDEQFF.

CDR3 sequence: CASSPGAVRRAVYGYTF. The CDR3 region has the DNA TGTGCCAGCAGCCCCGGGGCCGTCCGCAGGGCGGTCTATGGCTACACCTTC. This chain connects TRBV5-6 to TRBJ1-2, with D possibly being TRBD1 (5 bases). The CDR3 totals 17 residues. CDR1 is SGHDT, CDR2 YYEEEE, per germline. V lost 4 bases, J lost 4 bases, and 23 bases lay in between.